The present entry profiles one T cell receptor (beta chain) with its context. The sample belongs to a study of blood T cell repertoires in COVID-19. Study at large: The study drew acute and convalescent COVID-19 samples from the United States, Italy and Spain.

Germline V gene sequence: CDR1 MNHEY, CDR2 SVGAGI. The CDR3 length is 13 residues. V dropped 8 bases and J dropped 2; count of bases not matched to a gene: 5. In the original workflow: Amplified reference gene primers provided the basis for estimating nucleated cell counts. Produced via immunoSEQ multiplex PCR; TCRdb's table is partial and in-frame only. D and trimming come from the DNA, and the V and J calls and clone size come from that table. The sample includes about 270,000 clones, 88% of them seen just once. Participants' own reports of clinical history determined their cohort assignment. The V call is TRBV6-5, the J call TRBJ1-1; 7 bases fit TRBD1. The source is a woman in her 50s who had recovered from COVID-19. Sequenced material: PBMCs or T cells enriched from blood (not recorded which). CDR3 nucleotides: TGTGCCAGCTTTGACAGGGTCAACACTGAAGCTTTCTTT. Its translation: CASFDRVNTEAFF.